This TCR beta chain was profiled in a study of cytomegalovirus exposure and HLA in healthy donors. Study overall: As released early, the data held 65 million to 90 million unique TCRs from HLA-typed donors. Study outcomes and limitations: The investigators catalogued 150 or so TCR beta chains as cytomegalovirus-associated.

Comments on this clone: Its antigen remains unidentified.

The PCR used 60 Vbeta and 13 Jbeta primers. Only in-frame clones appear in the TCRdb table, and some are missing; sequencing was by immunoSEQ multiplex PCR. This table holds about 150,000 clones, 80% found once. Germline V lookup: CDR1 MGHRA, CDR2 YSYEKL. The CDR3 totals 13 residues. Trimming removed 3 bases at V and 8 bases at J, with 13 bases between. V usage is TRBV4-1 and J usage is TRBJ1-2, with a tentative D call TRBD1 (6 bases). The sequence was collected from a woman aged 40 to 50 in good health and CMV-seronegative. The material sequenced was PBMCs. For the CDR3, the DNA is TGCGCCAGCAGCCAGGACAGTAATCGGGGCTACACCTTC. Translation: CASSQDSNRGYTF.